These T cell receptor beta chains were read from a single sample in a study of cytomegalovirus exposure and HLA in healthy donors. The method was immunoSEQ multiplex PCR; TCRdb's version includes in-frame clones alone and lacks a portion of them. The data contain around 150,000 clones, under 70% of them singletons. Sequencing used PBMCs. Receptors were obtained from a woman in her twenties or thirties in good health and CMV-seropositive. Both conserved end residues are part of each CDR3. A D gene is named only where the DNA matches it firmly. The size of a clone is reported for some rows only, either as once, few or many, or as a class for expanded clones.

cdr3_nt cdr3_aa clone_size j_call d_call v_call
TGTGCCAGCAGCGCGCCACCGGAGGGAGGGACTGAAGCTTTCTTT CASSAPPEGGTEAFF - TRBJ1-1 - TRBV9
TGTGCCAGCAGCTTGGGCGGCAGGGTCGACACTGAAGCTTTCTTT CASSLGGRVDTEAFF few TRBJ1-1 - TRBV5-4
TGTGCCTGGAGCCGGGGGAGGGTGACGGACACCATATATTTT CAWSRGRVTDTIYF - TRBJ1-3 - TRBV30
TGTGCCAGCTCCCTCAATGCGGGCGGGGAGCTGTTTTTT CASSLNAGGELFF - TRBJ2-2 - TRBV28
TGTGCCAACACAAAAAGACGCAGGGATGAGAACACTGAAGCTTTCTTT CANTKRRRDENTEAFF - TRBJ1-1 - TRBV21-1
TGTGCCAGCAACCCGATAATAGGGACTAGCGGGGCTAGCACAGATACGCAGTATTTT CASNPIIGTSGASTDTQYF few TRBJ2-3 TRBD2 TRBV2
TGTGCCAGCAGCTTAGAACTAAATTCACCCCTCCACTTT CASSLELNSPLHF - TRBJ1-6 - TRBV7-9
TGTGCCACCAGCCCAGGGGGGAACACTGAAGCTTTCTTT CATSPGGNTEAFF - TRBJ1-1 TRBD1 TRBV15
TGTGCCAGCAGTGGGACTCGATCTACCTACGAGCAGTACTTC CASSGTRSTYEQYF - TRBJ2-7 - TRBV2
TGTGCCAGCAGCCAGACTAGCGGGGGGGCCCCCCTTGAGCAGTTCTTC CASSQTSGGAPLEQFF - TRBJ2-1 TRBD2 TRBV7-3
TGTGCCAGCAGTTTGCCGGGACTAGGGGATTACGAGCAGTACTTC CASSLPGLGDYEQYF - TRBJ2-7 TRBD2 TRBV2
TGTGCCAGCAGTTTATCCGGGGGGGGTGCCGGGGAGCTGTTTTTT CASSLSGGGAGELFF - TRBJ2-2 TRBD2 TRBV28
TGTGCCATCAGTAACAAGGTCCGGGATGGCTACACCTTC CAISNKVRDGYTF - TRBJ1-2 - TRBV10-3
TGCGCCAGCAGTTCCTTTCCGGGTTCTTCTTACGAGCAGTACTTC CASSSFPGSSYEQYF once TRBJ2-7 - TRBV5-1
TGTGCCACCAGCAGATACAGGGGGGCTGAGACTAATGAAAAACTGTTTTTT CATSRYRGAETNEKLFF - TRBJ1-4 TRBD1 TRBV15
TGTGCCAGCAGTGAGGGAGGGAGACACTATGGCTACACCTTC CASSEGGRHYGYTF - TRBJ1-2 - TRBV2
TGTGCCAGCACCCTCCTAGGCGCCGGGTCCGCAAGGGAGCAGTACTTC CASTLLGAGSAREQYF - TRBJ2-5 - TRBV27
TGCGCCAGCAGCGAGGCTCCGGGGAATGAAAAACTGTTTTTT CASSEAPGNEKLFF - TRBJ1-4 - TRBV5-1
TGTGCCAGCAGGGAGCTGACAACTAATGAAAAACTGTTTTTT CASRELTTNEKLFF - TRBJ1-4 - TRBV27
TGTGCTAGTGCCCTCGGAGAGGGTTATGGCTACACCTTC CASALGEGYGYTF - TRBJ1-2 - TRBV12-5
TGTGCCAGCAGTTCCAAGACAGGGGGCTATGGCTACACCTTC CASSSKTGGYGYTF - TRBJ1-2 TRBD1 TRBV6-5
TGCGCCAGTCAGGGTTTTATGGGCTCCTCTACTGGGGCCAACGTCCTGACTTTC CASQGFMGSSTGANVLTF - TRBJ2-6 - TRBV5-1
TGTGCCAGCTCAAGAGGGACAGGGGGCCCCAATGAGCAGTTCTTC CASSRGTGGPNEQFF few TRBJ2-1 TRBD1 TRBV6-6
TGCGCCAGCAGCCCCCGGGGGGGCGGGGAGTTCTTC CASSPRGGGEFF - TRBJ2-1 TRBD2 TRBV5-1
TGTGCCAGCAGTTCTCGAGGGAGGAAGACCCTCAATGAGCAGTTCTTC CASSSRGRKTLNEQFF few TRBJ2-1 - TRBV6-8
TGTGCCAGCAGCCAAGGTCAGGGGGGCCCCTACGAGCAGTACTTC CASSQGQGGPYEQYF few TRBJ2-7 - TRBV4-2
TGTGCCAGCAGCGTAGCTAGCGGCCGGGACATTCAGTACTTC CASSVASGRDIQYF - TRBJ2-4 TRBD2 TRBV9
TGTGCCAGCTCCCGGGACACGGATAATTCACCCCTCCACTTT CASSRDTDNSPLHF once TRBJ1-6 - TRBV18
TGCGCCAGCAGCGCCTGGACTAGCGCACAAGAGACCCAGTACTTC CASSAWTSAQETQYF - TRBJ2-5 TRBD2 TRBV5-1
TGCGCCAGCAGCTTGGCCGGCCTAGCGGGCTACGAGCAGTACTTC CASSLAGLAGYEQYF - TRBJ2-7 TRBD2 TRBV5-1
TGTGCCAGCAGGGGGGGAGGCGGGAGTGGGGGCACAGATACGCAGTATTTT CASRGGGGSGGTDTQYF - TRBJ2-3 TRBD2 TRBV4-2
TGCGCCAGCAGCTTGGTTGCGGAGGGGGAGACCCAGTACTTC CASSLVAEGETQYF once TRBJ2-5 - TRBV5-1
TGTGCCAGCAGTAAGACAGGGTCCTACAATGAGCAGTTCTTC CASSKTGSYNEQFF few TRBJ2-1 TRBD1 TRBV6-1
TGTGCCAGCTCAAGGGACAGGGTGTTGAATGAGCAGTTCTTC CASSRDRVLNEQFF - TRBJ2-1 TRBD1 TRBV18
TGCGCCAGCAGCCCCGGGACAGGTTTCTCTGAAGCTTTCTTT CASSPGTGFSEAFF - TRBJ1-1 TRBD1 TRBV5-1
TGTGCCAGCAGCCCCGGGGGGGCATCCTACAATGAGCAGTTCTTC CASSPGGASYNEQFF - TRBJ2-1 TRBD2 TRBV6-5
TGTGCCACTTCTCGCCGGGATAGCAATCAGCCCCAGCATTTT CATSRRDSNQPQHF few TRBJ1-5 - TRBV5-4
TGCGCCAGCAGCTTGGGGGCTAGCGGTCAACAAGAGACCCAGTACTTC CASSLGASGQQETQYF - TRBJ2-5 TRBD2 TRBV5-1
TGTGCCAGCAGTTCACAGGGGGCGACATACACCGGGGAGCTGTTTTTT CASSSQGATYTGELFF - TRBJ2-2 TRBD1 TRBV6-5
TGTGCCAGCAGTTACTGGGACAGCCCAGATACGCAGTATTTT CASSYWDSPDTQYF - TRBJ2-3 TRBD1 TRBV6-6